The 30 T cell receptor beta chains below all came from one sample that was sequenced in a study of shared clonotypes between healthy human individuals. The repertoire was sequenced with immunoSEQ multiplex PCR; TCRdb's copy has only in-frame clones and lacks some. The sample holds approximately 940,000 clones; 70% to 85% are singletons and the top ten take about 1.5%. The specimen sequenced was memory CD4+ T cells sorted from blood. Subset noted: CD45RA-negative fraction. The receptors originated from a man aged 18-30 years in good health.

The chain carries TRBV7-9 and TRBJ1-2; 9 bases agree with TRBD1. Germline trimming cut 5 bases from V and 4 bases from J; bases unmatched to any gene: 11. Per the germline V gene, CDR1 is SEHNR and CDR2 is FQNEAQ (reference sequence). The CDR3 is 16 residues long. The CDR3 loop reads CASSRPGQGSSYGYTF. The CDR3, as DNA: TGTGCCAGCAGCCGCCCGGGACAGGGAAGTTCCTATGGCTACACCTTC. Full variable domain (rest looked up from reference TRBV7-9 and TRBJ1-2): DTGVSQNPRHKITKRGQNVTFRCDPISEHNRLYWYRQTLGQGPEFLTYFQNEAQLEKSRLLSDRFSAERPKGSFSTLEIQRTEQGDSAMYLCASSRPGQGSSYGYTFGSGTRLTVV.

This clone was detected many times. Here the CDR3 DNA reads TGTGCCTGGACAATGAACGCTCCGATAGTCGATGAGCAGTTCTTC. Translated: CAWTMNAPIVDEQFF. The chain couples TRBV30 to TRBJ2-1, with D uncertain. Trimming removed 4 bases from V and 8 bases from J, with 21 bases in between. The CDR3 is made up of 15 amino acids. Per the germline V gene, CDR1 is GTSNPN and CDR2 is SVGIG (reference sequence).

The gene calls are TRBV5-8 and TRBJ1-1; TRBD1 aligns across 7 bases. V trimming: 4 bases; J trimming: 1 base; junction bases outside the gene matches: 10. This CDR3 has 16 amino acids. The V gene's germline CDR1 is SGHTS and CDR2 YDEGEE. Here the CDR3 DNA reads TGTGCCAGCAGCGGGCGGGCGGGACAGAGGAACACTGAAGCTTTCTTT. As protein: CASSGRAGQRNTEAFF. The full variable domain, with the rest looked up from reference TRBV5-8 and TRBJ1-1, is EAGVTQSPTHLIKTRGQQATLRCSPISGHTSVYWYQQALGLGLQFLLWYDEGEERNRGNFPPRFSGRQFPNYSSELNVNALELEDSALYLCASSGRAGQRNTEAFFGQGTRLTVV.

The chain couples TRBV10-3 to TRBJ1-3; D unclear. Germline CDR1 ENHRY, CDR2 SYGVKD. The CDR3 loop spans 15 amino acids. V was trimmed by 0 bases and J by 0 bases, leaving 6 bases between them. The CDR3 spells CAISESRPSGNTIYF. The CDR3, as DNA: TGTGCCATCAGTGAGTCTAGGCCCTCTGGAAACACCATATATTTT.

This chain uses TRBV6-5 with TRBJ1-4; weak D call: TRBD1 (5 bases). Germline CDR1 and CDR2: MNHEY and SVGAGI. The CDR3 extends over 15 amino acids. Trimming removed 4 bases at V and 7 bases at J, with 16 bases between. The CDR3 protein is CASSSPRGVSEKLFF. Written as DNA, the CDR3 is TGTGCCAGCAGTTCCCCGCGAGGGGTCAGTGAAAAACTGTTTTTT.

This clone came up many times. The rearrangement uses TRBV27 and TRBJ2-6, with 7 bases that match TRBD1. Germline CDR1 MNHEY, CDR2 SMNVEV (reference sequence). V lost 5 bases, J lost 4 bases, and 14 bases stayed unmatched. The length of the CDR3 is 18 residues. The CDR3 loop reads CASSPLRTGWGGANVLTF. The CDR3 DNA reads as TGTGCCAGCAGTCCGCTCCGGACAGGTTGGGGGGGGGCCAACGTCCTGACTTTC.

This clone was observed a single time. The chain recombines TRBV7-9 with TRBJ2-7; the match to TRBD2 covers 10 bases. The CDR3 extends over 15 amino acids. Germline loops: CDR1 SEHNR, CDR2 FQNEAQ (reference sequence). J gave up 1 base and V 5 bases, and 5 bases lay outside the gene matches. CDR3 DNA: TGTGCCAGCAGCGTCGGACTAGCGGAGTCCTACGAGCAGTACTTC. This gives the protein CASSVGLAESYEQYF. Filled out from reference TRBV7-9 and TRBJ2-7, the complete variable domain reads DTGVSQNPRHKITKRGQNVTFRCDPISEHNRLYWYRQTLGQGPEFLTYFQNEAQLEKSRLLSDRFSAERPKGSFSTLEIQRTEQGDSAMYLCASSVGLAESYEQYFGPGTRLTVT.

The chain carries TRBV2 and TRBJ2-1, with 10 bases matching TRBD2. The CDR3 spans 15 residues. V dropped 5 bases and J dropped 2; count of bases not matched to a gene: 3. CDR1 is SNHLY and CDR2 is FYNNEI in the germline V gene. CDR3: CASSPSGGAYNEQFF. The CDR3 DNA reads as TGTGCCAGCAGTCCTAGCGGGGGCGCCTACAATGAGCAGTTCTTC.

This rearrangement joins TRBV28 to TRBJ1-3, with TRBD1 matching over 8 bases. The CDR3 runs to 18 residues. The ends lost 6 bases at V and 2 bases at J; junction bases unmatched: 15. In germline, CDR1 is MDHEN, CDR2 SYDVKM. CDR3: CASSFLRTGRAPGNTIYF. DNA of the CDR3: TGTGCCAGCAGCTTTCTAAGGACAGGGAGGGCTCCTGGAAACACCATATATTTT.

Regarding this clone: This sample also contains other DNA sequences that code for the same CDR3. The J gene is TRBJ2-5, the V gene TRBV4-1; D gene ambiguous. The CDR3 covers 13 residues. V lost 1 base, J lost 5 bases, and 8 bases lay in between. Germline loops: CDR1 MGHRA, CDR2 YSYEKL. CDR3 region: CASSQGRLETQYF. The CDR3 bases are TGCGCCAGCAGCCAAGGGCGCCTTGAGACCCAGTACTTC.

The chain couples TRBV10-2 to TRBJ2-3; maybe TRBD2 (5 bases). The CDR3 length is 15 residues. CDR1 is WSHSY and CDR2 is SAAADI in the germline V gene. V dropped 4 bases and J dropped 6 bases, with 17 bases sitting between them. CDR3 bases: TGCGCCAGCAGTGTTTCGGCTAGCAGGCGGGATACGCAGTATTTT. Translating it yields CASSVSASRRDTQYF.

The V call is TRBV7-8, the J call TRBJ2-7; perhaps TRBD2 as D (5 bases). The V gene lost 5 bases and the J gene lost 6 bases, with 17 bases spanning the gap. Germline CDR1 reads SGHVS; CDR2 reads FQNEAQ. The length of the CDR3 is 14 residues. The CDR3 loop is CASSTSGPAAEQYF. DNA of the CDR3: TGTGCCAGCAGCACATCGGGCCCAGCGGCCGAGCAGTACTTC.

The rearrangement uses TRBV30 and TRBJ2-1, with a possible D match to TRBD2 (5 bases). Germline values: CDR1 GTSNPN, CDR2 SVGIG (reference sequence). Deletions cut 3 bases from V and 12 bases from J, with 15 bases between. The CDR3 is 12 residues long. In nucleotides, the CDR3 is TGTGCCTGGAGCGACCTTCTAGGAGGGCAGTTCTTC. This translates into CAWSDLLGGQFF.

This clone was observed once. The chain employs TRBV30 and TRBJ1-1, with 7 bases aligning to TRBD1. The CDR3 is 13 amino acids. V shed 4 bases and J 5 bases; nucleotides not matched to a gene: 7. The germline V gene encodes CDR1 GTSNPN and CDR2 SVGIG (reference sequence). CDR3 coding DNA: TGTGCCTGGACTTTCAGGGGGGAGACTGAAGCTTTCTTT. Amino acids: CAWTFRGETEAFF.

The chain is built from TRBV6-5 and TRBJ1-5; 8 nucleotides match TRBD1. There are 15 residues in the CDR3. The trim removed 0 bases at V and 3 bases at J, leaving 1 base unmatched. The germline CDR1 and CDR2 sequences are MNHEY and SVGAGI. The CDR3 region is CASSYSQGDNQPQHF. The CDR3, as DNA: TGTGCCAGCAGTTACTCACAGGGGGACAATCAGCCCCAGCATTTT.

The chain has TRBV30 and TRBJ1-2; unclear D gene. Germline values: CDR1 GTSNPN, CDR2 SVGIG (reference sequence). CDR3 length equals 13 residues. The germline V and J ends were trimmed by 0 bases and 5 bases, with 10 bases remaining between them. The CDR3 protein is CAWSVIMVYGYTF. DNA of the CDR3: TGTGCCTGGAGTGTAATCATGGTTTATGGCTACACCTTC.

CDR3 sequence: CASSVTGANVLTF. In nucleotides, the CDR3 is TGTGCCAGCAGCGTAACTGGGGCCAACGTCCTGACTTTC. The chain recombines TRBV11-3 with TRBJ2-6; D is unclear. The CDR3 runs to 13 residues. CDR1 and CDR2 (germline): SGHNT, YENEEA. V lost 5 bases to trimming and J lost 2 bases, with 4 bases between them.

V is TRBV6-5 and J is TRBJ1-5, with 8 bases identical to TRBD1. The CDR3 sequence is 15 residues long. V was clipped by 5 bases and J by 2 bases; unmatched bases: 5. The germline gives CDR1 MNHEY, CDR2 SVGAGI. The CDR3 spells CASSQLTGGNQPQHF. The CDR3 nucleotides are TGTGCCAGCAGTCAGCTGACAGGGGGCAATCAGCCCCAGCATTTT.

This clone was seen a single time. A clone one base away is much larger, so this may be a read error. The chain is built from TRBV5-8 and TRBJ1-5; D is unresolved. Germline-derived CDR1 and CDR2 are SGHTS and YDEGEE. V lost 4 bases, J lost 3 bases, and 8 bases lay in between. The CDR3 totals 13 residues. CDR3 protein: CASSKDNNQPQHF. For the CDR3, the DNA is TGTGCCAGCAGCAAAGATAACAATCAGCCCCAGCATTTT.

This chain links TRBV2 with TRBJ2-4, with D tentatively TRBD2 (7 bases). With 8 bases removed from V and 3 bases from J, the gap between germline ends came to 26 bases. The CDR3 covers 18 residues. CDR1 is SNHLY, CDR2 FYNNEI, per germline. Here the CDR3 DNA reads TGTGCCAGCTGTTTGAAGGGGGGGGGCGGATCGAGCAAAAACATTCAGTACTTC. Translated: CASCLKGGGGSSKNIQYF.

The rearrangement joins TRBV7-8 to TRBJ1-2, with TRBD1 matching 9 bases. V trimming: 4 bases; J trimming: 9 bases; junction bases outside the gene matches: 6. Germline V CDR1 and CDR2: SGHVS, FQNEAQ. This CDR3 spans 13 amino acids. The CDR3: CASSSDRGRSYTF. For the CDR3, the DNA is TGTGCCAGCAGCTCCGACAGGGGGAGAAGCTACACCTTC.

The J gene is TRBJ2-5, the V gene TRBV30, with 10 bases identical to TRBD1. The J segment lost 3 bases and the V segment lost 2 bases, leaving 9 bases of the junction unmatched. Germline values: CDR1 GTSNPN, CDR2 SVGIG (reference sequence). CDR3 length: 16 amino acids. The CDR3 DNA is TGTGCCTGGAGTATCGGGACAGGGGCTGGAGAAGAGACCCAGTACTTC. Its protein product is CAWSIGTGAGEETQYF.

The V call is TRBV4-1, the J call TRBJ1-2; 10 nucleotides agree with TRBD1. The CDR3 covers 13 residues. The V and J ends lost 4 bases and 7 bases, in that order; junction bases with no gene match: 3. Germline V gene data show CDR1 as MGHRA and CDR2 as YSYEKL. CDR3 nucleotides: TGCGCCAGCAGCCTCGACAGGGGGCCTGGCTACACCTTC. Translating it yields CASSLDRGPGYTF.

This clone was seen ten or more times. The chain carries TRBV19 and TRBJ2-3; 9 bases are shared with TRBD1. The CDR3 has 17 residues. CDR1 LNHDA and CDR2 SQIVND come from the germline V gene (reference sequence). Trimming cost V 6 bases and J 1 base; bases outside gene matches: 11. CDR3 coding DNA: TGTGCCAGTAGCCGAAATACAGGGGGCCGAGGCACAGATACGCAGTATTTT. It specifies CASSRNTGGRGTDTQYF.

There are many counts of this clone. This sequence joins TRBV28 and TRBJ2-5; TRBD1 matches at 7 bases. The CDR3 is made up of 15 amino acids. V shed 6 bases, J shed 5 bases, and the junction held 12 bases outside the gene matches. From germline, CDR1 is MDHEN and CDR2 SYDVKM. The CDR3 DNA follows: TGTGCCAGCAGCGCCCAGGGGGAAATAGAGGAGACCCAGTACTTC. This codes for CASSAQGEIEETQYF.

The chain joins TRBV5-1 to TRBJ2-5; tentative D call: TRBD1 (7 bases). Germline values: CDR1 SGHRS, CDR2 YFSETQ. The CDR3 runs 14 residues. V lost 2 bases and J 5 bases, leaving 13 bases between the germline ends. This CDR3 reads CASSFRGVRETQYF. The CDR3 nucleotides are TGCGCCAGCAGCTTCAGGGGGGTGCGGGAGACCCAGTACTTC.

This clone was observed a few times. The chain carries TRBV21-1 and TRBJ1-1. TRBV21-1 corresponds to a pseudogene. CDR3 length: 14 residues. CDR3 DNA sequence: TGTGCCAGCAGCAAAGGGGTATTGAACACTGAAGCTTTCTTT. It is translated as CASSKGVLNTEAFF.

This chain joins TRBV18 and TRBJ2-1, with a tentative D call TRBD2 (6 bases). The V and J ends lost 3 bases and 14 bases respectively, with 17 bases between them. This CDR3 contains 13 residues. CDR1 is KGHSH and CDR2 is LQKENI in the germline V gene. The DNA for the CDR3 is TGTGCCAGCTCACCCGATGTTGGCTGGGGGGAGTTCTTC. Translating it yields CASSPDVGWGEFF.

V is TRBV19 and J is TRBJ2-2, with 7 nucleotides matching TRBD1. The V gene's germline CDR1 is LNHDA and CDR2 SQIVND (reference sequence). CDR3 length equals 16 residues. With V trimmed by 5 bases and J by 6 bases, 12 bases remained unmatched. The CDR3, as DNA: TGTGCCAGTAGTCCGCGACAGGGAAAGAGGGCCGGGGAGCTGTTTTTT. Translated, it gives CASSPRQGKRAGELFF.

The rearrangement uses TRBV5-6 and TRBJ1-5; 7 bases agree with TRBD1. J was trimmed by 7 bases and V by 2 bases; bases with no gene match: 9. In germline, CDR1 is SGHDT, CDR2 YYEEEE. The CDR3 contains 15 residues. CDR3 residues: CASSFRDRAGQPQHF. In nucleotides, the CDR3 is TGTGCCAGCAGCTTCCGAGACAGGGCGGGCCAGCCCCAGCATTTT.